Here is one T cell receptor (beta chain) with its context. Its antigen is unknown. The CDR3 runs to 16 residues. V lost 3 bases and J 4 bases, leaving 19 bases between the germline ends. Germline-derived CDR1 and CDR2 are GTSNPN and SVGIG (reference sequence). The protocol was immunoSEQ multiplex PCR, while the TCRdb copy is restricted to in-frame clones and leaves out a portion. The table includes about 110,000 clones, approximately 86% detected once. The data originate from a study of T cell responses to AZD1222 COVID-19 vaccine. Study-wide background: Second doses that came at about 4 or about 12 weeks were put together. Study conclusions and caveats: Most donors were white British and more were female, and clonal diversity was possibly underestimated. Among AZD1222 vaccinees, only 5 to 7 were seropositive at baseline. A reported finding is that nearly half of spike-specific TCRs target unmutated variant regions.

This receptor was taken from an adult in good health. V and J are TRBV30 and TRBJ2-1, with D perhaps matching TRBD1 or TRBD2 (6 bases each). Here the sequenced sample was peripheral blood, taken on day 0 of AZD1222 vaccination. The DNA of the CDR3 is TGTGCCTGGAGATATCGGGGGCGGAGTACGTACAATGAGCAGTTCTTC. Its translation: CAWRYRGRSTYNEQFF.